This TCR beta chain was found in a study of cytomegalovirus exposure and HLA in healthy donors. The donors (healthy individuals) were bone marrow donors. A note on this clone: Its antigen is undetermined.

A multiplex PCR was run with 60 Vbeta primers and 13 Jbeta primers. Here immunoSEQ multiplex PCR was the method, and the copy in TCRdb shows in-frame clones only, minus some. Here the sample spans tens of thousands of clones, roughly two thirds being singletons. Germline V gene data show CDR1 as DFQATT and CDR2 as SNEGSKA (reference sequence). This CDR3 has 11 residues. V trimming: 4 bases; J trimming: 10 bases; junction bases outside the gene matches: 4. Study findings and constraints: A later analysis showed TCR association rates differing by HLA locus, peaking at DRB1 and lowest at HLA-C. Association with HLA alleles at 0.05 false discovery rate was found for about 17,000 TCR beta sequences in a later analysis. An analysis done earlier found most TCR beta V segments productive about 87% or about 30% of the time.

The receptor was isolated from a man aged 25-40 years in good health and CMV-seronegative. This chain connects TRBV20-1 to TRBJ1-1; 9 nucleotides line up with TRBD1. Specimen: PBMCs. CDR3 sequence (DNA): TGCAGTGCTAACAGGGGGCCGGTAGCTTTCTTT. This translates into CSANRGPVAFF.